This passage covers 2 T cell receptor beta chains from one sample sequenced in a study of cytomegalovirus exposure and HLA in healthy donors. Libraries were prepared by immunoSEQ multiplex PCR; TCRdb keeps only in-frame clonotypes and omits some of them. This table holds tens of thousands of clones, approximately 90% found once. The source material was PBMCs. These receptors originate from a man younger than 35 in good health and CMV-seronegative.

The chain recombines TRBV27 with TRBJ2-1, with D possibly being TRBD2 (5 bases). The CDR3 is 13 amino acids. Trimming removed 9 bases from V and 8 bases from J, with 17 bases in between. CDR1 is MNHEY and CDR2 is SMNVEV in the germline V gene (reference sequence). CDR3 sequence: CASFSETAHEQFF. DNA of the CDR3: TGTGCCAGTTTTAGCGAAACGGCGCATGAGCAGTTCTTC.

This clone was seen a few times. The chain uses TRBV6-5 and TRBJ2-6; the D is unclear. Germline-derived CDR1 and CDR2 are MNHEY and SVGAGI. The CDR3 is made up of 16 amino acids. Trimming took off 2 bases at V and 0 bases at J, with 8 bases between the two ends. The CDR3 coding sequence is TGTGCCAGCAGTTACCCAAGGAGCTCTGGGGCCAACGTCCTGACTTTC. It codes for CASSYPRSSGANVLTF.